These 12 T cell receptor beta chains were all obtained from the same sample, sequenced in a study of PD-1 blockade in classical Hodgkin lymphoma. Generated by immunoSEQ multiplex PCR, the TCRdb table keeps only in-frame clones and is missing some. The sample lists roughly 62,000 clones, 70% to 90% seen once, with under 15% in the top ten. With no exception, relapse followed autologous stem cell transplantation in all patients, and brentuximab vedotin exposure varied. This specimen was peripheral blood mononuclear cells (PBMCs), taken at baseline. The receptors were sampled from a human donor with classical Hodgkin lymphoma.

V and J are TRBV2 and TRBJ2-7; D not certain. Germline CDR1 and CDR2: SNHLY and FYNNEI. The ends were cut back, 2 bases at V and 9 bases at J, with 11 bases in the middle. CDR3 length equals 12 residues. CDR3 sequence (DNA): TGTGCCAGCAGTGAAAGCACCTCGGGGCAGTACTTC. Translating it yields CASSESTSGQYF.

This rearrangement joins TRBV27 to TRBJ2-7; 10 positions match TRBD2. There are 16 residues in the CDR3. Germline values: CDR1 MNHEY, CDR2 SMNVEV (reference sequence). Germline trimming cut 5 bases from V and 2 bases from J; bases unmatched to any gene: 9. The CDR3 spells CASSPYSGGSPYEQYF. Written as DNA, the CDR3 is TGTGCCAGCAGTCCCTATAGCGGGGGGTCTCCCTACGAGCAGTACTTC.

This chain connects TRBV5-1 to TRBJ2-7, with 9 bases lining up with TRBD1. From germline, CDR1 is SGHRS and CDR2 YFSETQ. Trimming cost V 3 bases and J 5 bases; bases outside gene matches: 6. The CDR3 contains 14 residues. The CDR3 DNA is TGCGCCAGCAGCTACCGGGACAGGGACGACGAGCAGTACTTC. Its translation is CASSYRDRDDEQYF.

This clone was seen only once. V usage is TRBV12-5 and J usage is TRBJ1-1; possible D gene TRBD1, 6 bases. The CDR3 extends over 18 amino acids. CDR1 LGHNT and CDR2 FRNRAP come from the germline V gene. V lost 0 bases, J lost 0 bases, and 17 bases lay in between. DNA of the CDR3: TGTGCTAGTGGTTTGGTACTGGGCCAGGGGATGTTGAACACTGAAGCTTTCTTT. Its translation: CASGLVLGQGMLNTEAFF.

The chain has TRBV9 and TRBJ2-5; perhaps TRBD2 as D (6 bases). Trimming stripped 3 bases from V and 7 bases from J, with 7 bases between. In germline, CDR1 is SGDLS, CDR2 YYNGEE. The CDR3 is made up of 11 amino acids. This CDR3 reads CASSGGVTQYF. In DNA, the CDR3 is TGTGCCAGCAGCGGGGGGGTGACCCAGTACTTC. Variable domain in full (rest from reference TRBV9 and TRBJ2-5): DSGVTQTPKHLITATGQRVTLRCSPRSGDLSVYWYQQSLDQGLQFLIQYYNGEERAKGNILERFSAQQFPDLHSELNLSSLELGDSALYFCASSGGVTQYFGPGTRLLVL.

This rearrangement joins TRBV9 to TRBJ2-2; 12 positions match TRBD1. After removal of 4 bases from V and 3 bases from J, the junction contained 4 bases not matched to a gene. The CDR3 is made up of 16 amino acids. Germline V lookup: CDR1 SGDLS, CDR2 YYNGEE. The CDR3 loop is CASSLGTGGDTGELFF. The CDR3 DNA follows: TGTGCCAGCAGCCTCGGGACAGGGGGCGACACCGGGGAGCTGTTTTTT. The variable domain in full, with the rest retrieved from reference TRBV9 and TRBJ2-2, is DSGVTQTPKHLITATGQRVTLRCSPRSGDLSVYWYQQSLDQGLQFLIQYYNGEERAKGNILERFSAQQFPDLHSELNLSSLELGDSALYFCASSLGTGGDTGELFFGEGSRLTVL.

The chain employs TRBV5-1 and TRBJ2-7; TRBD2 matches at 12 bases. The CDR3 has 16 amino acids. Germline lookup yields CDR1 SGHRS and CDR2 YFSETQ. Trimming took 3 bases from V and 1 from J; bases not matched to a gene: 5. The CDR3 nucleotides are TGCGCCAGCAGCTGGCCGACTAGCGGGGGTTCCTACGAGCAGTACTTC. It specifies CASSWPTSGGSYEQYF.

This clone showed up just once. The V and J genes are TRBV7-3 and TRBJ2-3; 11 bases are shared with TRBD2. The V gene's germline CDR1 is SGHTA and CDR2 FQGTGA. The V and J ends lost 2 bases and 5 bases, in that order; junction bases with no gene match: 15. The CDR3 runs to 19 residues. Here the CDR3 reads CASSLVGLAGGSHEDTQYF. The CDR3 DNA follows: TGTGCCAGCAGCTTAGTAGGGCTAGCGGGGGGTAGCCACGAAGATACGCAGTATTTT.

This chain uses TRBV11-2 with TRBJ2-5; maybe TRBD2 (7 bases). Between the trimmed V and J ends, which lost 7 bases and 3 bases, there was a span of 18 bases. Germline CDR1 SGHAT, CDR2 FQNNGV. The CDR3 sequence is 15 residues long. The CDR3 bases are TGTGCCAGCACCCAAGACGGGGGGCTAAAAGAGACCCAGTACTTC. Protein: CASTQDGGLKETQYF.

The rearrangement links TRBV5-8 to TRBJ1-2; 9 positions agree with TRBD1. Germline values: CDR1 SGHTS, CDR2 YDEGEE. This CDR3 has 15 amino acids. The ends lost 3 bases at V and 7 bases at J; junction bases unmatched: 10. The CDR3 DNA follows: TGTGCCAGCAGCTACTGGGACAGGGTGTATGCTGGCTACACCTTC. This translates into CASSYWDRVYAGYTF.

The rearrangement joins TRBV18 to TRBJ2-7; the D gene is possibly TRBD1 (6 bases). V lost 4 bases and J lost 0, with 16 bases in between. The CDR3 spans 16 residues. Per the germline V gene, CDR1 is KGHSH and CDR2 is LQKENI. The CDR3 reads CASSLPGHSSSYEQYF. Written as DNA, the CDR3 is TGTGCCAGCTCACTCCCGGGACACTCGAGCTCCTACGAGCAGTACTTC.

The chain couples TRBV28 to TRBJ1-2, with D tentatively TRBD1 (5 bases). Germline assignment: CDR1 MDHEN and CDR2 SYDVKM. The CDR3 spans 13 residues. Trimming left V 1 base short and J 7 bases short, with 10 bases between. CDR3 nucleotides: TGTGCCAGCAGTTTATCGGGGGTGGGTGGCTACACCTTC. Translation gives CASSLSGVGGYTF.